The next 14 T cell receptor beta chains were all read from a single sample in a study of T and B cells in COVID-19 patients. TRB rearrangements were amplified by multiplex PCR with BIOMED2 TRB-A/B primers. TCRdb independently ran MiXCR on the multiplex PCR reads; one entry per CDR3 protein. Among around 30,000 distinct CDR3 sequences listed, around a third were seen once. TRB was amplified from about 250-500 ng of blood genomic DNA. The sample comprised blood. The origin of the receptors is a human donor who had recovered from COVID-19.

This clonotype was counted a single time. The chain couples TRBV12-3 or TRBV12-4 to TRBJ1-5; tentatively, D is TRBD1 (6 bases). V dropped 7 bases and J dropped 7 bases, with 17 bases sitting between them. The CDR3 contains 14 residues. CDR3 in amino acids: CASNAGVQVQPQHF. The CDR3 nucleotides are TGTGCCAGCAATGCAGGGGTGCAAGTCCAGCCCCAGCATTTT.

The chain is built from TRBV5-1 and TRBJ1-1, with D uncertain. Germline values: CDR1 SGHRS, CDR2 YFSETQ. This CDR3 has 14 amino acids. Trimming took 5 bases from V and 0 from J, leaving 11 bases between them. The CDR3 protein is CASRGGSVNTEAFF. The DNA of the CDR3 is TGCGCCAGCAGGGGAGGGTCTGTGAACACTGAAGCTTTCTTT.

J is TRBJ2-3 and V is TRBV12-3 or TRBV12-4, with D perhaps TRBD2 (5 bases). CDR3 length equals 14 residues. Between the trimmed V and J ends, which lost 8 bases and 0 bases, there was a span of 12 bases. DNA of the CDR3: TGTGCCAGCCGGGATACCTTAAGCACAGATACGCAGTATTTT. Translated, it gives CASRDTLSTDTQYF.

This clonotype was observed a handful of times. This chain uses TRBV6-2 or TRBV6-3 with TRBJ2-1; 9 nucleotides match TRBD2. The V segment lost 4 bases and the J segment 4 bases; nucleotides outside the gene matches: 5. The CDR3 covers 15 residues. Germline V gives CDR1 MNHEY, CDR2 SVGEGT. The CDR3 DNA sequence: TGTGCCAGCAGTTTAGCGGGAGTACGTTACAATGAGCAGTTCTTC. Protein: CASSLAGVRYNEQFF.

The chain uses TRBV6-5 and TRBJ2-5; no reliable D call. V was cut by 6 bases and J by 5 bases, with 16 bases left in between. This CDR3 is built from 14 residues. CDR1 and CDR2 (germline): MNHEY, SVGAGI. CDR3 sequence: CASRFSETGETQYF. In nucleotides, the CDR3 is TGTGCCAGCAGGTTTTCAGAAACTGGGGAGACCCAGTACTTC.

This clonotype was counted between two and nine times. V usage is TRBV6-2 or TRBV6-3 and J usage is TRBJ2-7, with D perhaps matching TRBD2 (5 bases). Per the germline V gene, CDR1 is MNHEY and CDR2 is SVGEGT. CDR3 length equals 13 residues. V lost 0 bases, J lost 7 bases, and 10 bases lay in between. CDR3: CASSYSRPGEQYF. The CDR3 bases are TGTGCCAGCAGTTACTCCCGACCGGGGGAGCAGTACTTC.

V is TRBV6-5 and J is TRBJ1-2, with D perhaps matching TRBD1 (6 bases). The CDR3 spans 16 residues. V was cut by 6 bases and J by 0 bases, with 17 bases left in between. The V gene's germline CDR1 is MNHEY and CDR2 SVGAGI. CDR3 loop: CASRLTRQDPNYGYTF. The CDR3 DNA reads TGTGCCAGCAGATTGACCCGACAGGACCCTAACTATGGCTACACCTTC.

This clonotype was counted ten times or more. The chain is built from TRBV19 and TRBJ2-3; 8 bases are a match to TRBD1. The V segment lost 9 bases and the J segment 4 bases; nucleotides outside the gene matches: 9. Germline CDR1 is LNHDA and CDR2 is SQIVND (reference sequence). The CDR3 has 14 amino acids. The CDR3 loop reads CASNRGSNADTQYF. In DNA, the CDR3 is TGTGCCAGCAACAGGGGGAGTAACGCAGATACGCAGTATTTT.

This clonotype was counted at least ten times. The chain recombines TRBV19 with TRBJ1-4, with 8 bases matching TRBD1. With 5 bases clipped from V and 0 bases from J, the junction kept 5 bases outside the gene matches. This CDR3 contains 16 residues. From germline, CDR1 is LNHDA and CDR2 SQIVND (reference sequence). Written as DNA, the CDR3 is TGTGCCAGTAGTCGACAGGGGTTCTCAACTAATGAAAAACTGTTTTTT. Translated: CASSRQGFSTNEKLFF.

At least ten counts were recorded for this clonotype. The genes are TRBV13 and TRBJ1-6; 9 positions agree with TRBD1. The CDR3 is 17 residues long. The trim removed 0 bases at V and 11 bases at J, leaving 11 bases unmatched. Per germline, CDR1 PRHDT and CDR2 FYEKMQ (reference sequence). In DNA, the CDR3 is TGTGCCAGCAGCTTAGGTCTGCGTGGGACAGGGCTAACACCCCTCCACTTT. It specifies CASSLGLRGTGLTPLHF.

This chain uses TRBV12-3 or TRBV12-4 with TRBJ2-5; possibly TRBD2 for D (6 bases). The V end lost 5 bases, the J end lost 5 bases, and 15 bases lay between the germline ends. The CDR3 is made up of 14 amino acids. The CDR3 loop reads CASSLRESGETQYF. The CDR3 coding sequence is TGTGCCAGCAGTCTCCGGGAGTCGGGGGAGACCCAGTACTTC.

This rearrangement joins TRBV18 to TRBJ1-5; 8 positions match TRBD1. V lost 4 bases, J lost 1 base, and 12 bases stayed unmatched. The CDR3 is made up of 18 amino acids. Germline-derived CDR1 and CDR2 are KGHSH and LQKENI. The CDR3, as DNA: TGTGCCAGCTCACTCTTACGGACAGGGTGGGGGAGCAATCAGCCCCAGCATTTT. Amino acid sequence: CASSLLRTGWGSNQPQHF. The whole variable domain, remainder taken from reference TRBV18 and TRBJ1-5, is NAGVMQNPRHLVRRRGQEARLRCSPMKGHSHVYWYRQLPEEGLKFMVYLQKENIIDESGMPKERFSAEFPKEGPSILRIQQVVRGDSAAYFCASSLLRTGWGSNQPQHFGDGTRLSIL.

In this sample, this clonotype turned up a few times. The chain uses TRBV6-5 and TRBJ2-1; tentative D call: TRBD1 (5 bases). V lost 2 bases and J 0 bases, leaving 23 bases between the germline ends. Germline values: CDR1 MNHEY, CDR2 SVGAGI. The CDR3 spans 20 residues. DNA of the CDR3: TGTGCCAGCAGTTACGGCTTTCTTCAGGGCCACCTCCCCTCCTACAATGAGCAGTTCTTC. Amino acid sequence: CASSYGFLQGHLPSYNEQFF.

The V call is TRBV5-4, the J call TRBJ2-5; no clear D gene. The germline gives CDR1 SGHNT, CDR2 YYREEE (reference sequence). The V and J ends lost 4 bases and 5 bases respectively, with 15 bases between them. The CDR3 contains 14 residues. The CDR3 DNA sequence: TGTGCCAGCAGCCTCCGACGGCCCGGCGAGACCCAGTACTTC. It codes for CASSLRRPGETQYF.